The sequence of this T cell receptor beta chain was determined in a study of OX40 agonist ivuxolimab in advanced cancers. In the study overall: Ivuxolimab was a fully human IgG2 agonistic monoclonal antibody targeting the costimulatory receptor OX40 (CD134). Intravenous ivuxolimab was administered to patients every 2 weeks at six dose levels: 0.01, 0.1, 0.3, 1.5, 3 and 10 mg/kg. Of the 50 or so patients in dose escalation, approximately 20 had hepatocellular carcinoma, about 15 had melanoma, 9 had renal cell carcinoma and 9 had head and neck cancer. The dose-escalation cohort was 80% to 90% male with a mean age of approximately 60 years, ranging from roughly 20 to 80. Patients were allowed to have had prior anti-PD-1, anti-PD-L1 or anti-CTLA-4 therapy, and around two fifths of the dose-escalation patients had been treated with checkpoint inhibitors. Three dose-escalation patients achieved partial responses, one with hepatocellular carcinoma and two with cutaneous melanoma. The purpose of peripheral TCRbeta sequencing was to test whether ivuxolimab changed TCR sequence diversity and led to clonal T-cell expansion. The monotherapy dose-escalation portion (N of about 49 patients) of the phase I ivuxolimab trial is reported in the paper.

Inclusive of the bounding cysteine and phenylalanine, the CDR3 is 17 residues long. The only DNA kept is the CDR3, 51 bases in frame from the first base. At the junction V is shortened by 0 bases and J by 3 bases; bases outside the gene matches: 8. Looking up the germline V gene yields CDR1 KGHSH and CDR2 LQKENI. The trial excluded patients who had a history of autoimmune disease or who were on systemic immunosuppression. Peripheral blood for TCR sequencing was collected from all dose cohorts at baseline, on cycle 4 day 1, and on cycle 7 day 1. The samples were taken from a phase I, first-in-human, multicenter, open-label dose-escalation trial of ivuxolimab. Adults with locally advanced or metastatic head and neck squamous cell, hepatocellular, melanoma or renal cell carcinoma were enrolled in the trial. CD4+ and CD8+ T cells were sorted separately from peripheral blood before TCR sequencing. On this clone itself: Its target antigen remains unknown. No clone much larger than this one lies a single base away; base qualities are absent.

Findings and caveats that apply to the study as a whole: Antigen specificity was not determined for the clonally expanded peripheral T cells. At doses of 0.1 to 3.0 mg/kg, clonal expansion of both CD4+ and CD8+ T cells in blood was seen between baseline and week 6. In the 0.1-3.0 mg/kg groups, partial responders had among the lowest normalized peripheral clonal expansion, particularly in CD8+ T cells. After ivuxolimab, expanded clones were on average more numerous among CD8+ T cells than among CD4+ T cells. Low levels of normalized T-cell clonal expansion were also seen in some patients who did not respond.

Genomic DNA was extracted from sorted cells for sequencing of the TCRbeta CDR3 region. TCRbeta CDR3 regions were sequenced using the immunoSEQ Assay. In its TCRdb copy, this immuneACCESS table keeps in-frame sequences only and misses some clones. Where compared with another copy, unresolved V genes explain less than half of these, and the others have no known cause. This sample lists about 62,000 clones; roughly 88% were detected once. The ten largest clonotypes hold approximately 4.7% of the sample. The sequencing here drew on CD4+ or CD8+ T cells sorted from blood, taken in a trial of the OX40 agonist ivuxolimab. The origin of this receptor is an adult with an advanced solid tumor such as melanoma, head and neck, liver or kidney cancer. The chain employs TRBV18 and TRBJ1-5; 7 middle bases align to TRBD1. The DNA reads TGTGCCAGCTCACCACCGGGGACAGTGGCCTTCAATCAGCCCCAGCATTTT. The resulting protein is CASSPPGTVAFNQPQHF.